This is a list of T cell receptor beta chains from one sample in a study of T-cell reconstitution after alpha-beta-depleted transplantation in children. MiXCR was run by TCRdb on the PCR reads, yielding one entry per CDR3 protein. The repertoire holds 250,000 to 400,000 distinct CDR3 sequences, over 20% seen once, with approximately 11% in the top ten. The sample here was PBMCs, mostly from graft donor cells, taken 180 days after TCRalphabeta/CD19-depleted stem cell transplant. Receptor source: a male patient aged 10 to 17 who had a stem cell transplant for acute lymphoblastic leukemia, so the T cells may come from the graft donor. Both conserved end residues are part of each CDR3. The order of the fields is J gene, clone size, D gene, V gene, CDR3 protein, CDR3 DNA. A D gene is named only where the DNA matches it firmly. For some rows the clone size is stated as once, few or many, or as a class when expanded; others skip it.

J gene: TRBJ1-1
clone size: -
D gene: -
V gene: TRBV6-8
CDR3 protein: CASSYPQGLGTEAFF
CDR3 DNA: TGTGCCAGCAGTTACCCGCAGGGACTCGGCACTGAAGCTTTCTTT

J gene: TRBJ1-3
clone size: few
D gene: -
V gene: TRBV18
CDR3 protein: CASSPDRDTIYF
CDR3 DNA: TGTGCCAGCTCACCTGACCGAGACACCATATATTTT

J gene: TRBJ2-1
clone size: many
D gene: TRBD2
V gene: TRBV7-3
CDR3 protein: CASSLMGTSANEQFF
CDR3 DNA: TGTGCCAGCAGCTTAATGGGGACTAGCGCCAATGAGCAGTTCTTC

J gene: TRBJ2-1
clone size: -
D gene: TRBD2
V gene: TRBV11-2
CDR3 protein: CASSLGPSGRSYNEQFF
CDR3 DNA: TGTGCCAGCAGCTTAGGGCCTAGCGGGAGGTCCTACAATGAGCAGTTCTTC

J gene: TRBJ2-7
clone size: few
D gene: -
V gene: TRBV6-5
CDR3 protein: CASSSGSTRGEQYF
CDR3 DNA: TGTGCCAGCAGTTCTGGGAGTACCCGGGGCGAGCAGTACTTC

J gene: TRBJ1-4
clone size: -
D gene: TRBD1
V gene: TRBV10-3
CDR3 protein: CAISRQGGNEKLFF
CDR3 DNA: TGTGCCATCAGCCGACAGGGAGGTAATGAAAAACTGTTTTTT

J gene: TRBJ2-3
clone size: -
D gene: TRBD2
V gene: TRBV13
CDR3 protein: CASSQIWREGTDTQYF
CDR3 DNA: TGTGCCAGCAGCCAAATCTGGCGGGAGGGCACAGATACGCAGTATTTT

J gene: TRBJ1-5
clone size: -
D gene: -
V gene: TRBV28
CDR3 protein: CASRPGGPGETNQPQHF
CDR3 DNA: TGTGCCAGCCGACCTGGCGGACCGGGTGAAACGAATCAGCCCCAGCATTTT

J gene: TRBJ2-5
clone size: few
D gene: -
V gene: TRBV7-9
CDR3 protein: CASSLYQDEWTQYF
CDR3 DNA: TGTGCCAGCAGCTTATATCAGGATGAGTGGACCCAGTACTTC

J gene: TRBJ1-2
clone size: -
D gene: TRBD1
V gene: TRBV6-5
CDR3 protein: CASSYPLGQGGRYGYTF
CDR3 DNA: TGTGCCAGCAGTTACCCCCTCGGACAGGGGGGACGCTATGGCTACACCTTC

J gene: TRBJ2-1
clone size: -
D gene: -
V gene: TRBV20-1
CDR3 protein: CSASQSEGLFYNEQFF
CDR3 DNA: TGCAGTGCTAGCCAGAGCGAAGGACTATTTTACAATGAGCAGTTCTTC

J gene: TRBJ2-2
clone size: few
D gene: -
V gene: TRBV27
CDR3 protein: CASTGIRAGELFF
CDR3 DNA: TGTGCCAGCACAGGGATTAGGGCCGGGGAGCTGTTTTTT

J gene: TRBJ2-2
clone size: few
D gene: -
V gene: TRBV20-1
CDR3 protein: CSAILDRTGELFF
CDR3 DNA: TGCAGTGCTATTTTGGATCGCACCGGGGAGCTGTTTTTT

J gene: TRBJ1-6
clone size: few
D gene: -
V gene: TRBV5-1
CDR3 protein: CASSLAQGDGSPLHF
CDR3 DNA: TGCGCCAGCAGCTTGGCGCAGGGAGACGGATCACCCCTCCACTTT

J gene: TRBJ1-1
clone size: few
D gene: -
V gene: TRBV6-7
CDR3 protein: CASSLRDGTEAFF
CDR3 DNA: TGTGCCAGCAGTCTCCGGGACGGCACTGAAGCTTTCTTT

J gene: TRBJ2-1
clone size: -
D gene: TRBD2
V gene: TRBV7-8
CDR3 protein: CASSFSNAGGSYNEQFF
CDR3 DNA: TGTGCCAGCAGCTTTAGTAACGCGGGAGGGTCCTACAATGAGCAGTTCTTC

J gene: TRBJ2-1
clone size: -
D gene: -
V gene: TRBV5-1
CDR3 protein: CASSLASGTPKADEQFF
CDR3 DNA: TGCGCCAGCAGCTTGGCTTCCGGGACCCCTAAGGCGGATGAGCAGTTCTTC

J gene: TRBJ2-2
clone size: few
D gene: -
V gene: TRBV12-3/TRBV12-4
CDR3 protein: CASMEGAWGELFF
CDR3 DNA: TGTGCCAGCATGGAGGGGGCATGGGGGGAGCTGTTTTTT

J gene: TRBJ2-7
clone size: -
D gene: TRBD2
V gene: TRBV7-9
CDR3 protein: CASRLGLAGAYEQYF
CDR3 DNA: TGTGCCAGCAGACTCGGACTAGCGGGAGCCTACGAGCAGTACTTC

J gene: TRBJ1-2
clone size: -
D gene: -
V gene: TRBV29-1
CDR3 protein: CSVGSSFEGYTF
CDR3 DNA: TGCAGCGTTGGCAGTTCCTTCGAGGGCTACACCTTC

J gene: TRBJ2-3
clone size: -
D gene: -
V gene: TRBV7-9
CDR3 protein: CASSLANFRTDTQYF
CDR3 DNA: TGTGCCAGCAGCTTAGCGAACTTTCGCACAGATACGCAGTATTTT

J gene: TRBJ2-5
clone size: -
D gene: TRBD1
V gene: TRBV7-3
CDR3 protein: CASSSPGQGPAAQYF
CDR3 DNA: TGTGCCAGCAGCTCCCCTGGACAGGGACCAGCGGCCCAGTACTTC

J gene: TRBJ2-4
clone size: -
D gene: -
V gene: TRBV5-1
CDR3 protein: CASRPQGRNIQYF
CDR3 DNA: TGCGCCAGCCGGCCTCAGGGGAGAAACATTCAGTACTTC

J gene: TRBJ2-5
clone size: few
D gene: TRBD1
V gene: TRBV20-1
CDR3 protein: CSATDRGKTQYF
CDR3 DNA: TGCAGTGCAACGGACAGGGGAAAGACCCAGTACTTC

J gene: TRBJ2-3
clone size: once
D gene: -
V gene: TRBV24-1
CDR3 protein: CATSDHAGTPTDTQYF
CDR3 DNA: TGTGCCACCAGTGATCACGCAGGGACCCCCACAGATACGCAGTATTTT

J gene: TRBJ2-7
clone size: -
D gene: TRBD2
V gene: TRBV7-3
CDR3 protein: CASGAGGPDEQYF
CDR3 DNA: TGTGCCAGTGGAGCGGGAGGGCCAGACGAGCAGTACTTC

J gene: TRBJ2-3
clone size: -
D gene: TRBD1
V gene: TRBV29-1
CDR3 protein: CSVLQGDTQYF
CDR3 DNA: TGCAGCGTTTTACAGGGGGATACGCAGTATTTT

J gene: TRBJ2-7
clone size: -
D gene: TRBD1
V gene: TRBV12-3/TRBV12-4
CDR3 protein: CASSLYQGAGEQYF
CDR3 DNA: TGTGCCAGCAGTTTATATCAGGGGGCAGGTGAGCAGTACTTC

J gene: TRBJ2-1
clone size: few
D gene: -
V gene: TRBV5-1
CDR3 protein: CASSLAIPQATQSMGQFF
CDR3 DNA: TGCGCCAGCAGCTTGGCTATCCCGCAGGCTACTCAATCAATGGGGCAGTTCTTC

J gene: TRBJ1-2
clone size: -
D gene: -
V gene: TRBV5-1
CDR3 protein: CASSLGQLYGYTF
CDR3 DNA: TGCGCCAGCAGCTTGGGACAGCTTTATGGCTACACCTTC

J gene: TRBJ2-1
clone size: few
D gene: -
V gene: TRBV7-8
CDR3 protein: CASSLARRVEQFF
CDR3 DNA: TGTGCCAGCAGCTTAGCAAGGAGGGTAGAGCAGTTCTTC

J gene: TRBJ1-6
clone size: -
D gene: -
V gene: TRBV5-6
CDR3 protein: CASSFRGSPLHF
CDR3 DNA: TGTGCCAGCAGCTTCCGTGGTTCACCCCTCCACTTT

J gene: TRBJ1-2
clone size: few
D gene: TRBD1
V gene: TRBV5-1
CDR3 protein: CASSSLPENRGDYGYTF
CDR3 DNA: TGCGCCAGCAGTTCCCTCCCGGAGAACAGGGGCGACTATGGCTACACCTTC

J gene: TRBJ2-7
clone size: -
D gene: -
V gene: TRBV7-9
CDR3 protein: CASSYDKSSYEQYF
CDR3 DNA: TGTGCCAGCAGCTACGACAAGAGCTCCTACGAGCAGTACTTC

J gene: TRBJ2-5
clone size: few
D gene: -
V gene: TRBV5-1
CDR3 protein: CASSSSPLQETQYF
CDR3 DNA: TGCGCCAGCAGCTCTTCCCCCCTTCAAGAGACCCAGTACTTC

J gene: TRBJ1-1
clone size: few
D gene: -
V gene: TRBV7-3
CDR3 protein: CASSRYLNTEAFF
CDR3 DNA: TGTGCCAGCAGCCGATACCTGAACACTGAAGCTTTCTTT

J gene: TRBJ2-1
clone size: few
D gene: -
V gene: TRBV7-3
CDR3 protein: CASSFLNPRLSYNEQFF
CDR3 DNA: TGTGCCAGCAGCTTTCTTAACCCGCGGCTCTCCTACAATGAGCAGTTCTTC

J gene: TRBJ2-3
clone size: few
D gene: -
V gene: TRBV24-1
CDR3 protein: CATSDLGTTDTQYF
CDR3 DNA: TGTGCCACCAGTGATTTGGGAACCACAGATACGCAGTATTTT

J gene: TRBJ2-3
clone size: -
D gene: -
V gene: TRBV4-1
CDR3 protein: CASSQESPGVLTDTQYF
CDR3 DNA: TGCGCCAGCAGCCAAGAGTCGCCGGGGGTGCTCACAGATACGCAGTATTTT

J gene: TRBJ2-1
clone size: few
D gene: TRBD1
V gene: TRBV7-9
CDR3 protein: CASSPRDYRGYNEQFF
CDR3 DNA: TGTGCCAGCAGCCCCAGGGATTACAGGGGTTACAATGAGCAGTTCTTC

J gene: TRBJ1-1
clone size: many
D gene: -
V gene: TRBV28
CDR3 protein: CASSLSAVLMRTEAFF
CDR3 DNA: TGTGCCAGCAGTTTATCGGCCGTATTGATGAGGACTGAAGCTTTCTTT

J gene: TRBJ2-1
clone size: -
D gene: -
V gene: TRBV7-9
CDR3 protein: CASSLVVPNEQFF
CDR3 DNA: TGTGCCAGCAGCTTAGTGGTTCCCAATGAGCAGTTCTTC

J gene: TRBJ2-5
clone size: few
D gene: -
V gene: TRBV7-7
CDR3 protein: CASSYAGLQETQYF
CDR3 DNA: TGTGCCAGCAGCTACGCAGGGCTCCAAGAGACCCAGTACTTC

J gene: TRBJ1-5
clone size: -
D gene: -
V gene: TRBV12-3/TRBV12-4
CDR3 protein: CASSFGIQPQHF
CDR3 DNA: TGTGCCAGCAGTTTCGGGATCCAGCCCCAGCATTTT

J gene: TRBJ1-2
clone size: few
D gene: -
V gene: TRBV25-1
CDR3 protein: CASSETAIGGYTF
CDR3 DNA: TGTGCCAGCAGTGAAACAGCCATAGGTGGCTACACCTTC

J gene: TRBJ1-1
clone size: once
D gene: -
V gene: TRBV7-6
CDR3 protein: CASSTKLKEGIHTEAFF
CDR3 DNA: TGTGCCAGCAGTACCAAGCTCAAAGAGGGGATCCACACTGAAGCTTTCTTT

J gene: TRBJ2-5
clone size: -
D gene: TRBD1
V gene: TRBV6-5
CDR3 protein: CASSYTRQGETQYF
CDR3 DNA: TGTGCCAGCAGTTACACCCGACAGGGGGAGACCCAGTACTTC

J gene: TRBJ2-7
clone size: few
D gene: -
V gene: TRBV29-1
CDR3 protein: CSVEDAFPTGRVGEQYF
CDR3 DNA: TGCAGCGTTGAAGACGCATTCCCGACAGGGAGGGTTGGCGAGCAGTACTTC

J gene: TRBJ2-1
clone size: few
D gene: TRBD2
V gene: TRBV11-2
CDR3 protein: CASSLIPLRYSGLGFNEQFF
CDR3 DNA: TGTGCCAGCAGCTTAATCCCCCTACGCTACTCGGGACTAGGGTTCAATGAGCAGTTCTTC

J gene: TRBJ1-2
clone size: -
D gene: -
V gene: TRBV6-1
CDR3 protein: CATTPSGLHGYTF
CDR3 DNA: TGTGCCACCACTCCCTCGGGACTCCATGGCTACACCTTC

J gene: TRBJ1-1
clone size: -
D gene: TRBD1
V gene: TRBV19
CDR3 protein: CASSTGGLAEAFF
CDR3 DNA: TGTGCCAGTAGTACAGGGGGCCTGGCTGAAGCTTTCTTT

J gene: TRBJ1-2
clone size: -
D gene: TRBD1
V gene: TRBV5-5
CDR3 protein: CASSSPGQKDGYTF
CDR3 DNA: TGTGCCAGCAGTTCCCCGGGACAGAAAGATGGCTACACCTTC

J gene: TRBJ1-2
clone size: -
D gene: -
V gene: TRBV9
CDR3 protein: CASSPRVYFYGYTF
CDR3 DNA: TGTGCCAGCAGCCCCCGGGTGTATTTCTATGGCTACACCTTC